The 22 T cell receptor beta chains reported below all come from one sample, sequenced in a study of human T cells and chemical hapten exposure. Sample time point: patch test 1, 2 weeks after DPC sensitization. The sample's treatment: therapeutic diphenylcyclopropenone sensitization with weekly scalp DPC. TCRdb processed the RACE reads anew with MiXCR; each CDR3 protein has one entry. The sample holds about 340,000 distinct CDR3 sequences, around 7% seen once. Sequencing was performed on whole blood, taken in connection with sensitization to the hapten diphenylcyclopropenone (DPC). These receptors were obtained from a woman aged 18-30 years with alopecia areata. Some clones in this sample may be carry-over from other donors' samples.

This clonotype was recorded a few times. The chain is built from TRBV7-9 and TRBJ1-1; no clear D gene. Trimming removed 1 base from V and 8 bases from J, with 11 bases in between. Germline CDR1 is SEHNR and CDR2 is FQNEAQ (reference sequence). This CDR3 has 13 amino acids. As DNA, the CDR3 is TGTGCCAGCAGCTTAGGGGCGTCGACGGAAGCTTTCTTT. Amino acid sequence: CASSLGASTEAFF.

This chain joins TRBV29-1 and TRBJ2-7, with unresolved D. Germline CDR1 is SQVTM and CDR2 is ANQGSEA. Between the trimmed V and J ends, which lost 4 bases and 4 bases, there was a span of 8 bases. The CDR3 sequence is 11 residues long. CDR3: CSVVGFYEQYF. The CDR3 bases are TGCAGCGTTGTCGGTTTTTACGAGCAGTACTTC.

This clonotype was recorded a few times. The rearrangement joins TRBV9 to TRBJ1-1, with D perhaps matching TRBD1 (6 bases). The CDR3 is 14 amino acids. Trimming took off 0 bases at V and 5 bases at J, with 11 bases between the two ends. Per germline, CDR1 SGDLS and CDR2 YYNGEE. The CDR3 reads CASSVEGGWTEAFF. Written as DNA, the CDR3 is TGTGCCAGCAGCGTAGAAGGGGGTTGGACTGAAGCTTTCTTT.

The J gene is TRBJ2-3, the V gene TRBV24-1; D gene ambiguous. Trimming shortened V by 7 bases and J by 5 bases, and 12 bases separated the two germline ends. This CDR3 comprises 13 residues. Germline CDR1 and CDR2: KGHDR and SFDVKD. CDR3 loop: CATSEHRLDTQYF. Written as DNA, the CDR3 is TGTGCCACCAGCGAACACCGATTAGATACGCAGTATTTT.

CDR3 in amino acids: CSVGGQGTQAFF. The DNA for the CDR3 is TGCAGCGTGGGAGGACAGGGGACGCAAGCTTTCTTT. The chain carries TRBV29-1 and TRBJ1-1, with 9 bases aligning to TRBD1. Germline-derived CDR1 and CDR2 are SQVTM and ANQGSEA. The CDR3 sequence is 12 residues long. V lost 6 bases, J lost 9 bases, and 8 bases stayed unmatched.

This clonotype has a count of ten or more. V is TRBV5-6 and J is TRBJ1-2, with D possibly being TRBD1 (5 bases). The CDR3 contains 13 residues. The V end was cut by 4 bases, the J end by 4 bases, with 11 bases between. CDR1 is SGHDT and CDR2 is YYEEEE in the germline V gene. CDR3 loop: CASSQQDFYGYTF. The CDR3 DNA sequence: TGTGCCAGCAGCCAACAGGATTTCTATGGCTACACCTTC.

The chain couples TRBV2 to TRBJ2-3, with TRBD1 matching 7 bases. The germline V gene encodes CDR1 SNHLY and CDR2 FYNNEI. With V trimmed by 4 bases and J by 1 base, 5 bases remained unmatched. This CDR3 has 15 residues. This chain's CDR3 is CASSARTGGTDTQYF. The CDR3 DNA follows: TGTGCCAGCAGTGCCCGAACAGGGGGCACAGATACGCAGTATTTT.

In this sample, this clonotype turned up a few times. The rearrangement links TRBV28 to TRBJ1-1; D is perhaps TRBD1 (6 bases). The germline V gene encodes CDR1 MDHEN and CDR2 SYDVKM. Trimming removed 5 bases from V and 1 base from J, with 17 bases in between. The CDR3 has 16 residues. The CDR3 DNA is TGTGCCAGCAGTATACGGGGGGCAACGGCGAACACTGAAGCTTTCTTT. As protein: CASSIRGATANTEAFF.

This clonotype appeared many times. The chain is built from TRBV5-5 and TRBJ1-4, with 9 bases identical to TRBD1. This CDR3 contains 15 residues. Germline V CDR1 and CDR2: SGHKS, YYEKEE (reference sequence). The junction had 7 bases not matched to a gene; V was cut back by 4 bases and J by 6 bases. CDR3 loop: CASSTTGGEYEKLFF. The CDR3 nucleotides are TGTGCCAGCAGCACGACAGGGGGAGAGTATGAAAAACTGTTTTTT.

This chain joins TRBV13 and TRBJ2-2, with TRBD1 matching 7 bases. The CDR3 covers 19 residues. V was pared by 5 bases and J by 4 bases, with 19 bases of the junction left unmatched. Germline-derived CDR1 and CDR2 are PRHDT and FYEKMQ (reference sequence). The CDR3 nucleotides are TGTGCCAGCAGCCCCAGGGGGTGGGGCGTCCGGCGATTCACCGGGGAGCTGTTTTTT. Translated: CASSPRGWGVRRFTGELFF.

A few counts support this clonotype. J is TRBJ2-3 and V is TRBV6-6; D ambiguous. V was shortened by 2 bases and J by 4 bases, with 16 bases between the two germline ends. This CDR3 is built from 16 residues. The V gene's germline CDR1 is MNHNY and CDR2 SVGAGI (reference sequence). DNA for the CDR3: TGTGCCAGCAGTTACGATAGGCTACCCAAAGCAGATACGCAGTATTTT. Translated: CASSYDRLPKADTQYF.

This clonotype has only a few counts. The chain links TRBV4-3 to TRBJ2-1; D may be TRBD2 (7 bases). This CDR3 spans 16 amino acids. V was pared by 1 base and J by 3 bases, with 13 bases between. The germline V gene has CDR1 LGHNA and CDR2 YSLEER. CDR3 sequence reads: CASSQVTGGDYNEQFF. CDR3 nucleotide sequence: TGCGCCAGCAGCCAAGTTACGGGGGGCGACTACAATGAGCAGTTCTTC.

CDR3 protein: CASGRDYLQETQYF. CDR3 bases: TGTGCCAGCGGTCGAGACTACCTCCAAGAGACCCAGTACTTC. V is TRBV2 and J is TRBJ2-5, with TRBD2 as a possible D gene (5 bases). V lost 8 bases to trimming and J lost 1 base, with 14 bases between them. Germline V gene sequence: CDR1 SNHLY, CDR2 FYNNEI. The CDR3 length is 14 residues. The complete variable domain, with remaining parts taken from reference TRBV2 and TRBJ2-5, reads EPEVTQTPSHQVTQMGQEVILRCVPISNHLYFYWYRQILGQKVEFLVSFYNNEISEKSEIFDDQFSVERPDGSNFTLKIRSTKLEDSAMYFCASGRDYLQETQYFGPGTRLLVL.

Ten or more counts support this clonotype. The V call is TRBV7-2, the J call TRBJ2-3, with 8 bases fitting TRBD2. Germline V gene sequence: CDR1 SGHTA, CDR2 FQGNSA. The CDR3 sequence is 17 residues long. The V gene end was trimmed by 5 bases and the J gene end by 2 bases; junction bases not matched to a gene: 12. CDR3 nucleotide sequence: TGTGCCAGCAGCCACCCGCGCGGCGGGGGGTTCACAGATACGCAGTATTTT. This codes for CASSHPRGGGFTDTQYF.

This clonotype came up a few times. The chain is built from TRBV12-3 or TRBV12-4 and TRBJ1-1; D gene uncertain. The CDR3 sequence is 11 residues long. V lost 5 bases, J lost 4 bases, and 5 bases lay in between. The CDR3 nucleotides read TGTGCCAGCAGTCCAGCCACTGAAGCTTTCTTT. It translates to CASSPATEAFF.

This chain links TRBV7-9 with TRBJ1-6; 10 bases are shared with TRBD1. V dropped 7 bases and J dropped 7; count of bases not matched to a gene: 10. CDR3 size: 16 residues. CDR1 and CDR2 from the germline V gene are SEHNR and FQNEAQ (reference sequence). The CDR3 nucleotides read TGTGCCAGCACCCGGACGTGGGACAGGGGAAATTCACCCCTCCACTTT. Amino acids: CASTRTWDRGNSPLHF. Drawing the rest from reference TRBV7-9 and TRBJ1-6, the complete variable domain is DTGVSQNPRHKITKRGQNVTFRCDPISEHNRLYWYRQTLGQGPEFLTYFQNEAQLEKSRLLSDRFSAERPKGSFSTLEIQRTEQGDSAMYLCASTRTWDRGNSPLHFGNGTRLTVT.

This clonotype was detected ten times or more. The chain uses TRBV7-9 and TRBJ1-3; D gene unclear. The CDR3 spans 12 residues. V lost 1 base and J lost 6, with 4 bases in between. Germline V gene lookup returns CDR1 SEHNR and CDR2 FQNEAQ (reference sequence). The CDR3 reads CASSLGSNTIYF. The CDR3 nucleotides read TGTGCCAGCAGCTTAGGTTCAAACACCATATATTTT. Combining the CDR3 with reference TRBV7-9 and TRBJ1-3 gives the whole variable domain DTGVSQNPRHKITKRGQNVTFRCDPISEHNRLYWYRQTLGQGPEFLTYFQNEAQLEKSRLLSDRFSAERPKGSFSTLEIQRTEQGDSAMYLCASSLGSNTIYFGEGSWLTVV.

The sample holds a few counts of this clonotype. The chain joins TRBV9 to TRBJ2-7; 7 nucleotides line up with TRBD1. The CDR3 consists of 16 residues. J lost 3 bases, V lost 4 bases, and 13 bases had no gene match. The germline V gene encodes CDR1 SGDLS and CDR2 YYNGEE. In DNA form, the CDR3 reads TGTGCCAGCAGCCCGAATACCGGGACAGCCTACTACGAGCAGTACTTC. Translating it yields CASSPNTGTAYYEQYF. The variable domain in full, with the rest retrieved from reference TRBV9 and TRBJ2-7, is DSGVTQTPKHLITATGQRVTLRCSPRSGDLSVYWYQQSLDQGLQFLIQYYNGEERAKGNILERFSAQQFPDLHSELNLSSLELGDSALYFCASSPNTGTAYYEQYFGPGTRLTVT.

This sequence joins TRBV10-3 and TRBJ2-7; D is uncertain. Trimming removed 4 bases from V and 0 bases from J, with 13 bases in between. The CDR3 length is 15 residues. Germline V CDR1 and CDR2: ENHRY, SYGVKD. The CDR3 coding sequence is TGTGCCATCAGTGCCTCAGTCTCCAACTCCTACGAGCAGTACTTC. Protein product: CAISASVSNSYEQYF.

This clonotype came up many times. This chain links TRBV12-3 or TRBV12-4 with TRBJ2-7; TRBD1 matches at 9 bases. J gave up 5 bases and V 3 bases, and 5 bases lay outside the gene matches. CDR3 length: 14 amino acids. Written as DNA, the CDR3 is TGTGCCAGCAGTTTCTCCGGGACAGGGAACGAGCAGTACTTC. The encoded protein is CASSFSGTGNEQYF.

This clonotype has a handful of counts. The CDR3 here is CASNSPRGNTEAFF. The CDR3 bases are TGTGCCAGCAACTCACCCAGGGGGAACACTGAAGCTTTCTTT. V is TRBV12-3 or TRBV12-4 and J is TRBJ1-1; D possibly corresponds to TRBD1 (6 bases). CDR3 length equals 14 residues. V was clipped by 7 bases and J by 1 base, with 13 bases between them.

This clonotype has just a few counts. The junction differs from germline at one of its ends, possibly a read error. The V gene is TRBV5-4, the J gene TRBJ2-2; 8 bases agree with TRBD1. The CDR3 is 16 amino acids. Germline V gene sequence: CDR1 SGHNT, CDR2 YYREEE (reference sequence). CDR3 nucleotide sequence: TGTGCCAGCAGCTTGGGGCAGGGGGCCTTCACCCGGGAGCTGTTTTTT. Protein sequence: CASSLGQGAFTRELFF. Variable domain in full (rest from reference TRBV5-4 and TRBJ2-2): ETGVTQSPTHLIKTRGQQVTLRCSSQSGHNTVSWYQQALGQGPQFIFQYYREEENGRGNFPPRFSGLQFPNYSSELNVNALELDDSALYLCASSLGQGAFTRELFFGEGSRLTVL.